One sample yielded the 21 T cell receptor beta chains listed below, sequenced in a study of blood T cell repertoires in COVID-19. Using immunoSEQ multiplex PCR, the repertoire was profiled, and TCRdb retains in-frame clones only, with some absent. The data contain 250,000 to 350,000 clones, almost 90% of them singletons. Sequencing was carried out using PBMCs or T cells enriched from blood (not recorded which). Every receptor here comes from a woman between 18 and 29 years old with acute COVID-19.

The chain combines TRBV11-2 with TRBJ2-3; D not certain. Germline CDR1 is SGHAT and CDR2 is FQNNGV. The CDR3 totals 15 residues. Trimming left V 2 bases short and J 2 bases short, with 11 bases between. The CDR3 sequence: CASSLFTASTDTQYF. DNA for the CDR3: TGTGCCAGCAGCTTATTTACAGCCTCCACAGATACGCAGTATTTT.

This sequence joins TRBV6-5 and TRBJ2-1; TRBD2 aligns across 10 bases. The CDR3 extends over 16 amino acids. The germline V gene encodes CDR1 MNHEY and CDR2 SVGAGI. With 4 bases clipped from V and 7 bases from J, the junction kept 10 bases outside the gene matches. The CDR3 DNA is TGTGCCAGCAGTTCCCCCAGCGGGAGGGCCCAGAATGAGCAGTTCTTC. Its translation: CASSSPSGRAQNEQFF.

The chain is built from TRBV23-1 and TRBJ2-1; 12 nucleotides agree with TRBD2. TRBV23-1 is an ORF; its function is uncertain. The CDR3 sequence is 17 residues long. The V gene end was trimmed by 3 bases and the J gene end by 2 bases; junction bases not matched to a gene: 5. The CDR3 DNA reads TGCGCCAGCAGTCATGCTGGACTAGCGGGAACCTACAATGAGCAGTTCTTC. Translation: CASSHAGLAGTYNEQFF.

This clone was found a few times. The chain carries TRBV7-9 and TRBJ2-7; D is perhaps TRBD2 (5 bases). This CDR3 is built from 16 residues. The V gene's germline CDR1 is SEHNR and CDR2 FQNEAQ (reference sequence). V was trimmed by 2 bases and J by 0 bases, leaving 14 bases between them. The chain's CDR3 is CASSLKGSGSSYEQYF. CDR3 nucleotides: TGTGCCAGCAGCTTAAAAGGGAGCGGCAGCTCCTACGAGCAGTACTTC.

The rearrangement uses TRBV5-6 and TRBJ2-7; D is unresolved. Germline V gene lookup returns CDR1 SGHDT and CDR2 YYEEEE. V lost 6 bases to trimming and J lost 0 bases, with 10 bases between them. This CDR3 contains 13 residues. The CDR3 DNA reads as TGTGCCAGCACCCCGACATACTCCTACGAGCAGTACTTC. This encodes CASTPTYSYEQYF.

The genes are TRBV20-1 and TRBJ2-7; no firm D call. V was cut by 3 bases and J by 0 bases, with 9 bases left in between. This CDR3 is 13 amino acids long. Germline CDR1 reads DFQATT; CDR2 reads SNEGSKA (reference sequence). CDR3 nucleotides: TGCAGTGCTAGTATGGCGGACTCCTACGAGCAGTACTTC. Protein: CSASMADSYEQYF.

The CDR3: CASSATGTGNYEQYF. The CDR3 nucleotides read TGCGCCAGCAGCGCAACCGGGACAGGGAACTACGAGCAGTACTTC. The chain combines TRBV4-1 with TRBJ2-7, with 9 bases identical to TRBD1. The CDR3 is 15 amino acids. Germline loops: CDR1 MGHRA, CDR2 YSYEKL. Trimming removed 5 bases from V and 3 bases from J; junction bases left unmatched: 8.

CDR3 amino acids: CASILTKGGKRSYNEQFF. For the CDR3, the DNA is TGTGCCAGCATCCTTACGAAAGGGGGCAAAAGATCCTACAATGAGCAGTTCTTC. The chain employs TRBV7-9 and TRBJ2-1, with 7 positions matching TRBD1. Germline CDR1 and CDR2: SEHNR and FQNEAQ (reference sequence). CDR3 length: 18 residues. Trimming at V came to 7 bases and at J to 1 base, leaving 16 bases not matched to a gene.

V gene TRBV5-1 combines with J gene TRBJ2-2, with D tentatively TRBD2 (5 bases). CDR3 length: 16 residues. Per the germline V gene, CDR1 is SGHRS and CDR2 is YFSETQ. The V end was cut by 4 bases, the J end by 0 bases, with 13 bases between. DNA of the CDR3: TGCGCCAGCAGCCACTTCAGCGGTTCGAACACCGGGGAGCTGTTTTTT. Amino acid sequence: CASSHFSGSNTGELFF.

V gene TRBV19 combines with J gene TRBJ2-1; the match to TRBD2 covers 8 bases. This CDR3 is 16 amino acids long. V dropped 7 bases and J dropped 4; count of bases not matched to a gene: 12. Germline-derived CDR1 and CDR2 are LNHDA and SQIVND (reference sequence). The CDR3 loop is CASIGVGASGYNEQFF. The DNA of the CDR3 is TGTGCCAGTATAGGGGTCGGGGCTAGCGGGTACAATGAGCAGTTCTTC.

The chain's CDR3 is CASSPQTGKGYTF. CDR3 nucleotide sequence: TGTGCCAGCAGTCCCCAGACAGGAAAAGGCTACACCTTC. The chain carries TRBV6-5 and TRBJ1-2; D is possibly TRBD1 (6 bases). The V end was cut by 5 bases, the J end by 8 bases, with 15 bases between. The germline CDR1 and CDR2 sequences are MNHEY and SVGAGI. The CDR3 loop spans 13 amino acids.

The V call is TRBV7-2, the J call TRBJ2-7; 14 bases line up with TRBD2. Germline CDR1 and CDR2: SGHTA and FQGNSA. This CDR3 spans 15 amino acids. V gave up 7 bases and J gave up 9 bases; unmatched junction bases: 11. CDR3 nucleotide sequence: TGTGCCAGCACCTTGGGACTAGCGGGAGAGGCGGGGCAGTACTTC. Its protein product is CASTLGLAGEAGQYF.

J is TRBJ2-4 and V is TRBV6-5; 10 bases are a match to TRBD2. V shed 7 bases, J shed 7 bases, and the junction held 4 bases outside the gene matches. This CDR3 region has 13 residues. Germline CDR1 and CDR2: MNHEY and SVGAGI. CDR3 loop: CASKGTSVNIQYF. DNA of the CDR3: TGTGCCAGCAAGGGGACTAGCGTGAACATTCAGTACTTC.

The chain recombines TRBV15 with TRBJ1-2; the match to TRBD1 covers 9 bases. Per the germline V gene, CDR1 is LNHNV and CDR2 is YYDKDF (reference sequence). With 3 bases clipped from V and 2 bases from J, the junction kept 4 bases outside the gene matches. This CDR3 spans 15 amino acids. CDR3 coding DNA: TGTGCCACCAGCAGTCCGGACAGGGGAAACTATGGCTACACCTTC. Encoded protein: CATSSPDRGNYGYTF.

The sample holds one count of this clone. This rearrangement joins TRBV19 to TRBJ1-5; D may be TRBD1 (5 bases). This CDR3 is 15 amino acids long. The ends were cut back, 1 base at V and 5 bases at J, with 12 bases in the middle. Germline loops: CDR1 LNHDA, CDR2 SQIVND (reference sequence). CDR3 sequence (DNA): TGTGCCAGTAGTATAGTACCAGGGTTCGATCAGCCCCAGCATTTT. This codes for CASSIVPGFDQPQHF.

V and J are TRBV4-2 and TRBJ2-7, with unresolved D. This CDR3 is 15 amino acids long. V was trimmed by 0 bases and J by 0 bases, leaving 9 bases between them. Germline loops: CDR1 LGHNA, CDR2 YNFKEQ. CDR3 loop: CASSQDLAVSYEQYF. DNA of the CDR3: TGTGCCAGCAGCCAAGATTTGGCGGTCTCCTACGAGCAGTACTTC.

The V and J genes are TRBV29-1 and TRBJ2-7, with a tentative D call TRBD2 (8 bases). V lost 7 bases, J lost 4 bases, and 17 bases lay in between. CDR3 size: 13 residues. From germline, CDR1 is SQVTM and CDR2 ANQGSEA. For the CDR3, the DNA is TGCAGCGCCGGGAGGGGGCCTGGGTACGAGCAGTACTTC. Its translation: CSAGRGPGYEQYF.

This chain links TRBV2 with TRBJ1-4; TRBD1 might be the D (5 bases). Per germline, CDR1 SNHLY and CDR2 FYNNEI. Trimming pared 6 bases from V and 5 bases from J, leaving 16 bases between. This CDR3 region has 15 residues. CDR3 coding DNA: TGTGCCAGCAGCCTAGAGACAGCCTTAAATGAAAAACTGTTTTTT. Protein: CASSLETALNEKLFF.

Written as DNA, the CDR3 is TGTGCCAGCTCACCACCGTTTGGACAGGAGAGAGATGAAAAACTGTTTTTT. This translates into CASSPPFGQERDEKLFF. The V and J genes are TRBV18 and TRBJ1-4, with 7 bases fitting TRBD1. Germline CDR1 is KGHSH and CDR2 is LQKENI. The CDR3 is 17 amino acids. J lost 6 bases, V lost 0 bases, and 10 bases had no gene match.

V usage is TRBV11-2 and J usage is TRBJ2-3; no reliable D call. The CDR3 runs 13 residues. V shed 1 base and J shed 6 bases, with 8 bases lying between them. CDR1 and CDR2 from the germline V gene are SGHAT and FQNNGV. The CDR3 coding sequence is TGTGCCAGCAGCTTAGGCTACGGGGATACGCAGTATTTT. Encoded protein: CASSLGYGDTQYF.

The chain recombines TRBV18 with TRBJ2-3; D gene unclear. From germline, CDR1 is KGHSH and CDR2 LQKENI. This CDR3 is 15 amino acids long. V lost 4 bases to trimming and J lost 2 bases, with 13 bases between them. The CDR3 reads CASSRALALTDTQYF. The CDR3 DNA follows: TGTGCCAGCTCACGGGCCTTGGCTCTCACAGATACGCAGTATTTT.